A selection of T cell receptor beta chains follows, all from one sample in a study of shared clonotypes between healthy human individuals. Clones were sequenced by immunoSEQ multiplex PCR, and TCRdb holds only the in-frame ones, with some missing. The table records around 2.1 million clones, under 95% of them present only once. Sequencing was carried out using naive CD8+ T cells from PBMCs. The receptors were gathered from a man between 18 and 29 years old in good health. Some clones in this sample may be carry-over from other donors' samples. The CDR3 runs from the conserved cysteine through the conserved F or W. A D gene is named only where the DNA matches it firmly. Rows may omit the clone size; those that give it use once, few, many or a size class.

V gene	clone size	J gene	D gene	CDR3 DNA	CDR3 protein
TRBV2	NA	TRBJ1-1	NA	TGTGCCAGCAGAATCGGGGGTGACACTGAAGCTTTCTTT	CASRIGGDTEAFF
TRBV10-3	once	TRBJ2-7	NA	TGTGCCATCAGTAGGGTACAGGACTCCTACGAGCAGTACTTC	CAISRVQDSYEQYF
TRBV27	NA	TRBJ2-7	TRBD2	TGTGCCAGCAGTACCCGGACTAGCGGGACCGGCCCGGGGGAGCAGTACTTC	CASSTRTSGTGPGEQYF
TRBV9	once	TRBJ2-3	NA	TGTGCCAGCAGCGCCTACGGGAGCGGACACACAGATACGCAGTATTTT	CASSAYGSGHTDTQYF
TRBV2	few	TRBJ1-1	NA	TGTGCCAGCAGTGAAACGGAGACAGGGAACACTGAAGCTTTCTTT	CASSETETGNTEAFF
TRBV7-2	NA	TRBJ2-2	TRBD2	TGTGCCAGCAGCCTAATCCTAGCGGGGATGAACACCGGGGAGCTGTTTTTT	CASSLILAGMNTGELFF
TRBV6-5	NA	TRBJ2-7	TRBD1	TGTGCCAGCAGTTCCAGGTTCGCCGGGACAGAGTACGAGCAGTACTTC	CASSSRFAGTEYEQYF
TRBV2	NA	TRBJ2-5	NA	TGTGCCAGCATGGGCAGCACTTACCTCCAAGAGACCCAGTACTTC	CASMGSTYLQETQYF
TRBV29-1	NA	TRBJ2-3	TRBD2	TGCAGCGTTTCTATAGCGGGAGCAACAGATACGCAGTATTTT	CSVSIAGATDTQYF
TRBV10-1	NA	TRBJ1-1	NA	TGCGCCAGCAGTCCGACAGAGATAAACACTGAAGCTTTCTTT	CASSPTEINTEAFF
TRBV6-6	NA	TRBJ1-1	NA	TGTGCCAGCAGTTACGTCGACAGTGTTAACACTGAAGCTTTCTTT	CASSYVDSVNTEAFF
TRBV27	NA	TRBJ1-5	TRBD1	TGTGCCAGCAGTTCTGTGCGACAGGGTTGGGCAGAGCCCCAGCATTTT	CASSSVRQGWAEPQHF
TRBV4-2	NA	TRBJ2-1	TRBD2	TGTGCCAGCAGCCAAGGTCCACTAGCGAACTACAATGAGCAGTTCTTC	CASSQGPLANYNEQFF
TRBV9	NA	TRBJ1-1	TRBD1	TGTGCCAGCAGCGCGACAGGGAAGAACACTGAAGCTTTCTTT	CASSATGKNTEAFF
TRBV5-1	NA	TRBJ2-7	NA	TGCGCCAGCAGTTACTCCCAGGGATCACGCTACGAGCAGTACTTC	CASSYSQGSRYEQYF
TRBV11-2	NA	TRBJ1-1	NA	TGTGCCAGCAGCTTAGATCCTTACAGACCGAACACTGAAGCTTTCTTT	CASSLDPYRPNTEAFF
TRBV27	once	TRBJ2-5	NA	TGTGCCAGCAGTGCAACCCTTTTCGCGGAGACCCAGTACTTC	CASSATLFAETQYF
TRBV6-6	NA	TRBJ1-5	NA	TGTGCCAGCAGTTACCTCTTAACGGGGAGCAATCAGCCCCAGCATTTT	CASSYLLTGSNQPQHF
TRBV5-4	NA	TRBJ1-4	NA	TGTGCCAGCAGCTTGGGTGACAGGTCTAATGAAAAACTGTTTTTT	CASSLGDRSNEKLFF
TRBV10-2	NA	TRBJ2-7	TRBD1	TGCGCCAGCAGTCCTGAACGGGGGGACAGGGAGGGCCACTACGAGCAGTACTTC	CASSPERGDREGHYEQYF
TRBV14	NA	TRBJ2-5	TRBD1	TGTGCCAGCAGCGTAACAGGGGTCCAAGAGACCCAGTACTTC	CASSVTGVQETQYF
TRBV19	NA	TRBJ1-1	NA	TGTGCCAGTAGGGGCAGGTCCAACACTGAAGCTTTCTTT	CASRGRSNTEAFF
TRBV5-1	NA	TRBJ2-7	NA	TGCGCCAGCAGCTTGAGGGTGGGGAGCTCCTACGAGCAGTACTTC	CASSLRVGSSYEQYF
TRBV28	NA	TRBJ2-3	NA	TGTGCCAGCAGGCTCTCTGATACGCAGTATTTT	CASRLSDTQYF
TRBV7-9	NA	TRBJ2-1	TRBD2	TGTGCCAGCAGCCCAACGACTAGCGGGAGGGCCGGGGAGCAGTTCTTC	CASSPTTSGRAGEQFF
TRBV28	NA	TRBJ1-5	NA	TGTGCCAGCAGTTTACAGGGTATCTATCAGCCCCAGCATTTT	CASSLQGIYQPQHF
TRBV30	NA	TRBJ2-1	TRBD1	TGTGCCTGGGATCGCCGGACAGGGGTGAATGAGCAGTTCTTC	CAWDRRTGVNEQFF
TRBV6-5	NA	TRBJ2-5	TRBD1	TGTGCCAGCAGTTACTCGACAGGGGATTTTGAGACCCAGTACTTC	CASSYSTGDFETQYF
TRBV13	NA	TRBJ2-1	NA	TGTGCCAGCAGTACCGGGACTGAGCAGTTCTTC	CASSTGTEQFF
TRBV11-1	NA	TRBJ2-7	NA	TGTGCCAGCAGCTTAAACGGAATGTCCTACGAGCAGTACTTC	CASSLNGMSYEQYF
TRBV4-1	NA	TRBJ1-2	NA	TGCGCCAGCACCCCGACAGAATCCAACTATGGCTACACCTTC	CASTPTESNYGYTF
TRBV11-2	NA	TRBJ2-2	NA	TGTGCCAGCAGCTTAGATGCCACCGGGGAGCTGTTTTTT	CASSLDATGELFF
TRBV6-1	NA	TRBJ2-7	NA	TGTGCCAGCAGTGAACGAGAAGGGTTCGGTCCCTCCTACGAGCAGTACTTC	CASSEREGFGPSYEQYF
TRBV19	NA	TRBJ1-2	TRBD1	TGTGCCAGTAGTCCCGGGACAGGGGCCTATGGCTACACCTTC	CASSPGTGAYGYTF
TRBV5-4	NA	TRBJ2-7	TRBD1	TGTGCCAGCAGCTACGGACAGGGCCCCCCACTATCCTACGAGCAGTACTTC	CASSYGQGPPLSYEQYF
TRBV28	NA	TRBJ1-2	TRBD1	TGTGCCAGCAGTTTAAGTCAGGGGGCTTATGGCTACACCTTC	CASSLSQGAYGYTF
TRBV19	NA	TRBJ2-3	TRBD2	TGTGCCAGTAGTATGGGACTAGCCTCAGATACGCAGTATTTT	CASSMGLASDTQYF
TRBV9	NA	TRBJ1-1	NA	TGTGCCAGCAGCGCAGGACAGACGGCTGAAGCTTTCTTT	CASSAGQTAEAFF
TRBV4-1	NA	TRBJ2-5	NA	TGCGCCAGCAGCCAAGGCGGAGATTGGGAGCCGAACGTGGAGACCCAGTACTTC	CASSQGGDWEPNVETQYF
TRBV4-3	NA	TRBJ1-5	TRBD1	TGCGCCAGCAGCCGACTACAGGGGAGCAATCAGCCCCAGCATTTT	CASSRLQGSNQPQHF
TRBV29-1	NA	TRBJ2-4	NA	TGCAGCGTTTTTACGGGAGACATAAACATTCAGTACTTC	CSVFTGDINIQYF
TRBV29-1	NA	TRBJ1-6	NA	TGCAGCGCCTTCGGGTTGACGGCCCTCCACTTT	CSAFGLTALHF
TRBV11-1	NA	TRBJ1-2	NA	TGTGCCAGCAGCTTCCGCAGCCACTATGGCTACACCTTC	CASSFRSHYGYTF
TRBV5-5	NA	TRBJ1-3	NA	TGTGCCAGCAGCCCGATCAGGGGTCACACCATATATTTT	CASSPIRGHTIYF
TRBV6-1	NA	TRBJ1-2	NA	TGTGCCAGCAGTGGGTATGGGGTGTCCCTGAACTATGGCTACACCTTC	CASSGYGVSLNYGYTF
TRBV7-9	NA	TRBJ2-3	TRBD2	TGTGCCAGCAGCTTAATGATAGCGGGAGCAGCAGATACGCAGTATTTT	CASSLMIAGAADTQYF
TRBV11-3	NA	TRBJ2-2	NA	TGTGCCAGCAGCTTAGGTCCCAACACCGGGGAGCTGTTTTTT	CASSLGPNTGELFF
TRBV18	NA	TRBJ2-5	NA	TGTGCCAGCTCACCACCCCGGCAGGGCAACCCCTCGTGGGAGACCCAGTACTTC	CASSPPRQGNPSWETQYF
TRBV19	NA	TRBJ2-7	NA	TGTGCCAGTGCTGTGAGGGGGAGCCTTCTGCAATACGAGCAGTACTTC	CASAVRGSLLQYEQYF
TRBV4-1	once	TRBJ2-7	TRBD2	TGCGCCAGCAGCCAAAGCCGGAGCGGGAGGGCCAACAGCGAGCAGTACTTC	CASSQSRSGRANSEQYF
TRBV19	NA	TRBJ2-7	NA	TGTGCCAGTAGTATACGTGCGGGACAGAAATACTACGAGCAGTACTTC	CASSIRAGQKYYEQYF
TRBV7-3	NA	TRBJ2-1	NA	TGTGCCAGCAGCTCATTATCCAATGAGCAGTTCTTC	CASSSLSNEQFF
TRBV9	NA	TRBJ2-7	TRBD2	TGTGCCAGCAGCGGTAGCGGGAGCTCCTACGAGCAGTACTTC	CASSGSGSSYEQYF
TRBV5-1	NA	TRBJ2-2	TRBD1	TGCGCCAGCAGCTCCCCGGGACAGGGGGAGGACACCGGGGAGCTGTTTTTT	CASSSPGQGEDTGELFF